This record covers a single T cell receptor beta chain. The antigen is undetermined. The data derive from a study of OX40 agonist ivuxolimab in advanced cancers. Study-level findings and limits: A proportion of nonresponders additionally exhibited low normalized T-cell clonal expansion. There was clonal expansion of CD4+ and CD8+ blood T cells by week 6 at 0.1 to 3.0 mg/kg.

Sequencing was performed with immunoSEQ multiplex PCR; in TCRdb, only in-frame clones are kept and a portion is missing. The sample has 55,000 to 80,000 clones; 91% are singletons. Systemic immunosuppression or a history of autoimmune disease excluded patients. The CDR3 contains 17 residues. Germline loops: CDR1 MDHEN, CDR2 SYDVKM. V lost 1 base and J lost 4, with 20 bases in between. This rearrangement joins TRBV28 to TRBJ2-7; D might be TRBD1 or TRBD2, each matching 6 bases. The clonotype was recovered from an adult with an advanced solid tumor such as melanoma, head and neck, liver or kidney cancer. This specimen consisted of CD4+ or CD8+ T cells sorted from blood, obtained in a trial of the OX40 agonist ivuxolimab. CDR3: CASSLSLMGGRAYEQYF. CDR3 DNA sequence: TGTGCCAGCAGTTTATCCCTCATGGGGGGCAGGGCGTACGAGCAGTACTTC.